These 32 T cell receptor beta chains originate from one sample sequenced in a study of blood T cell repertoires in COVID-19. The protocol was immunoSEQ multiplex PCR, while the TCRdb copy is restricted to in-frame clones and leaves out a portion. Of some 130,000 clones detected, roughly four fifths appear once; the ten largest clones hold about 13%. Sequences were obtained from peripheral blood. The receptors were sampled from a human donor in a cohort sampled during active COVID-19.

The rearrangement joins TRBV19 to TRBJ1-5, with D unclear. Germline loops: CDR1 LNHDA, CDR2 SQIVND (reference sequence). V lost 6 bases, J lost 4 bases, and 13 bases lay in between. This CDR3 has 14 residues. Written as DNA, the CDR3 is TGTGCCAGTAGGCACGTGGGCAGTAATCAGCCCCAGCATTTT. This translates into CASRHVGSNQPQHF.

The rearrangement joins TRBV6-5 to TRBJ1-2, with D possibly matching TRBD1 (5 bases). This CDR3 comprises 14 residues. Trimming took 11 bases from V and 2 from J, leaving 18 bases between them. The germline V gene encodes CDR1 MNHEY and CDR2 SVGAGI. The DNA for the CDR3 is TGTGCCGCCTCGATGGGGCAGGGCAACTATGGCTACACCTTC. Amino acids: CAASMGQGNYGYTF.

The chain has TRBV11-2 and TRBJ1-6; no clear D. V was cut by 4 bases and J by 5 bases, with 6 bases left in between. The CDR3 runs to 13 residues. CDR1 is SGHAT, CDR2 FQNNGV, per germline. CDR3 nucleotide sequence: TGTGCCAGCAGCTCTAGAGATAATTCACCCCTCCACTTT. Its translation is CASSSRDNSPLHF. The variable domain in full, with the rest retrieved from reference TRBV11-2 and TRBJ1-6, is EAGVAQSPRYKIIEKRQSVAFWCNPISGHATLYWYQQILGQGPKLLIQFQNNGVVDDSQLPKDRFSAERLKGVDSTLKIQPAKLEDSAVYLCASSSRDNSPLHFGNGTRLTVT.

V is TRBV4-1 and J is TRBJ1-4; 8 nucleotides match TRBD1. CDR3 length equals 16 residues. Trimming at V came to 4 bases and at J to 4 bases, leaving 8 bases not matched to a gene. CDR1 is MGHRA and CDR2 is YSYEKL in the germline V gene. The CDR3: CASSRFGDRLNEKLFF. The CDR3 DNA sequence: TGCGCCAGCAGCCGCTTTGGGGACAGGCTTAATGAAAAACTGTTTTTT.

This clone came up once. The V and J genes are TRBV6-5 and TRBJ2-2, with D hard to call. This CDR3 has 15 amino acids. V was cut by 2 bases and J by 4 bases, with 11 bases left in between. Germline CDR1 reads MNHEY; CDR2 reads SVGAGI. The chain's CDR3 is CASSYLVPGTGELFF. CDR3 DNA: TGTGCCAGCAGTTACCTGGTACCGGGCACCGGGGAGCTGTTTTTT.

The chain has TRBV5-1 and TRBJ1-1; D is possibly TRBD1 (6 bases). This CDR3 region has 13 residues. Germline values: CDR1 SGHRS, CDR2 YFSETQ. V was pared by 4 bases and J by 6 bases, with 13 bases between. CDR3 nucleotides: TGCGCCAGCAGCCCCACAGGGTACCCTGAAGCTTTCTTT. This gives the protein CASSPTGYPEAFF.

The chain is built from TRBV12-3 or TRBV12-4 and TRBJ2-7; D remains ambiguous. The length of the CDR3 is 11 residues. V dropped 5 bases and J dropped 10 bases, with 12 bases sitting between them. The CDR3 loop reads CASSPLGAQYF. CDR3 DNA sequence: TGTGCCAGCAGTCCCCTCGGTGCACAGTACTTC.

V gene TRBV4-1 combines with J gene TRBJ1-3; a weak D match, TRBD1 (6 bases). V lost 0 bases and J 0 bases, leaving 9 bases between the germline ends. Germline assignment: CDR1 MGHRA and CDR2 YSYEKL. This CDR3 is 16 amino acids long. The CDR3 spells CASSQEGGVSGNTIYF. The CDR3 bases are TGCGCCAGCAGCCAAGAAGGGGGGGTCTCTGGAAACACCATATATTTT.

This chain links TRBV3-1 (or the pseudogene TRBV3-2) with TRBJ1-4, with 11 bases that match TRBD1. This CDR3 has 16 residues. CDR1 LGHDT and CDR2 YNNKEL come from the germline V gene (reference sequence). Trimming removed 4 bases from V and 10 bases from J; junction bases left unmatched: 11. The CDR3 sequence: CASSPPAGQGAGKLFF. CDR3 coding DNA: TGTGCCAGCAGCCCGCCCGCCGGACAGGGGGCCGGAAAACTGTTTTTT.

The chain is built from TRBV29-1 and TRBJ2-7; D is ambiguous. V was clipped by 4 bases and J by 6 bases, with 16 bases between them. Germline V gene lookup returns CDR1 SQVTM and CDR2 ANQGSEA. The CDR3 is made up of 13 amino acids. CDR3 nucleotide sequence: TGCAGCGTTGTTACTGGATCTACGGGCGAGCAGTACTTC. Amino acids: CSVVTGSTGEQYF.

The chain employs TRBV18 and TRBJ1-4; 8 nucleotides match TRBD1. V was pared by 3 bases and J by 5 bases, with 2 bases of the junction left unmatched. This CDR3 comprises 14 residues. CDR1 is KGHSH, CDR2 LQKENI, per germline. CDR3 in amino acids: CASSPDRVNEKLFF. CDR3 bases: TGTGCCAGCTCACCGGACAGGGTCAATGAAAAACTGTTTTTT. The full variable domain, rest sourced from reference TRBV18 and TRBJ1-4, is NAGVMQNPRHLVRRRGQEARLRCSPMKGHSHVYWYRQLPEEGLKFMVYLQKENIIDESGMPKERFSAEFPKEGPSILRIQQVVRGDSAAYFCASSPDRVNEKLFFGSGTQLSVL.

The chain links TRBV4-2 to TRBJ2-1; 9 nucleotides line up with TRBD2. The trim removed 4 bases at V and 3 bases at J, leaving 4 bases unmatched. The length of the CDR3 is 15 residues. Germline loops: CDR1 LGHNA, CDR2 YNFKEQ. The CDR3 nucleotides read TGTGCCAGCAGCCGGCGGGGGGGCCTCTACAATGAGCAGTTCTTC. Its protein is CASSRRGGLYNEQFF.

The CDR3 nucleotides read TGTGCTAGTGGTTTGGTAATTAGTGGTAGCGGCCCAGATACGCAGTATTTT. Amino acid sequence: CASGLVISGSGPDTQYF. The gene calls are TRBV12-5 and TRBJ2-3, with D tentatively TRBD2 (6 bases). This CDR3 comprises 17 residues. V was pared by 0 bases and J by 4 bases, with 17 bases between. Germline V gene data show CDR1 as LGHNT and CDR2 as FRNRAP. The variable domain in full, completed from reference TRBV12-5 and TRBJ2-3, reads DARVTQTPRHKVTEMGQEVTMRCQPILGHNTVFWYRQTMMQGLELLAYFRNRAPLDDSGMPKDRFSAEMPDATLATLKIQPSEPRDSAVYFCASGLVISGSGPDTQYFGPGTRLTVL.

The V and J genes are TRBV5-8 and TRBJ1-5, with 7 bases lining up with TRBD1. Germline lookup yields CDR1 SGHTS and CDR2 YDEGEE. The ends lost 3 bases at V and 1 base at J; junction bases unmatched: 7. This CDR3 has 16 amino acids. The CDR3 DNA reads TGTGCCAGCAGCTCCCGACAGGGATCGAGCAATCAGCCCCAGCATTTT. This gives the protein CASSSRQGSSNQPQHF.

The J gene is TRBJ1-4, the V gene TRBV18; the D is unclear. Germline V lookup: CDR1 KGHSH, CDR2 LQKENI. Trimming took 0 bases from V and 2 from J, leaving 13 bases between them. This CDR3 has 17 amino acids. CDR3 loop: CASSPPGSGSTNEKLFF. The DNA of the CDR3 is TGTGCCAGCTCACCACCGGGCAGCGGTTCTACTAATGAAAAACTGTTTTTT.

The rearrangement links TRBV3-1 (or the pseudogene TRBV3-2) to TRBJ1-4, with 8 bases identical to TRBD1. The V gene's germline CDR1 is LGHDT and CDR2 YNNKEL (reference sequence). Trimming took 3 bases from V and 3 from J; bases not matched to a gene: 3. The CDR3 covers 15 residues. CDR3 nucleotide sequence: TGTGCCAGCAGCCAGCAGGGGGCGTCTAATGAAAAACTGTTTTTT. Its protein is CASSQQGASNEKLFF.

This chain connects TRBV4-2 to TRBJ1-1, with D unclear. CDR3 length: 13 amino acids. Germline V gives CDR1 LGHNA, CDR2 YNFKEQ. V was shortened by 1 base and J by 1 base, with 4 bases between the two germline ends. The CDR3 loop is CASSQASNTEAFF. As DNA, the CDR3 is TGTGCCAGCAGCCAAGCTTCGAACACTGAAGCTTTCTTT.

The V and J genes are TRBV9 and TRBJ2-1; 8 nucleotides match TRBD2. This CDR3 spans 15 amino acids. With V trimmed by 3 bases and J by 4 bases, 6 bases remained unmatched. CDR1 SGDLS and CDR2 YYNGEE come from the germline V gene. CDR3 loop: CASSAGRGDYNEQFF. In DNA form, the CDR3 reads TGTGCCAGCAGCGCGGGGCGGGGGGATTACAATGAGCAGTTCTTC.

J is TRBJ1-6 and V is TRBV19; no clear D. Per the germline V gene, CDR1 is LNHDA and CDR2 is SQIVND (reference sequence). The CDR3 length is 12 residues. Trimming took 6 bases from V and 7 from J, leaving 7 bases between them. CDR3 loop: CASRTTNSPLHF. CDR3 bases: TGTGCCAGTAGGACGACAAATTCACCCCTCCACTTT.

In DNA, the CDR3 is TGTGCCAGCAGCTTAGTTCGGGGGGGCCTTAATGAGCAGTTCTTC. Protein product: CASSLVRGGLNEQFF. V usage is TRBV7-9 and J usage is TRBJ2-1; TRBD2 agrees at 8 bases. With 1 base clipped from V and 7 bases from J, the junction kept 6 bases outside the gene matches. The CDR3 spans 15 residues. Germline lookup yields CDR1 SEHNR and CDR2 FQNEAQ (reference sequence).

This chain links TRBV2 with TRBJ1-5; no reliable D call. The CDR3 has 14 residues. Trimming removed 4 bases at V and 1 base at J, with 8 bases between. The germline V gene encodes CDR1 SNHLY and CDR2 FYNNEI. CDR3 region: CASSAGISNQPQHF. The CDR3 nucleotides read TGTGCCAGCAGTGCCGGGATAAGCAATCAGCCCCAGCATTTT.

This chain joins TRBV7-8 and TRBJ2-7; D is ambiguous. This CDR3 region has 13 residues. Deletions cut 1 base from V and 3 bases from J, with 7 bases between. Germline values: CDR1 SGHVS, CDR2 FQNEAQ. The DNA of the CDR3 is TGTGCCAGCAGCTTAGTCGACTTCTACGAGCAGTACTTC. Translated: CASSLVDFYEQYF.

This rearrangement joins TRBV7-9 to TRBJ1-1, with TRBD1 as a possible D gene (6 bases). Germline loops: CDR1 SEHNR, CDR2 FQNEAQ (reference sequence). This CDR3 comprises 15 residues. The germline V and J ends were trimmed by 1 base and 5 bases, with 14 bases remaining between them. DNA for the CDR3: TGTGCCAGCAGCTTAGGGGCAGGGGAAGGGACTGAAGCTTTCTTT. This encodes CASSLGAGEGTEAFF.

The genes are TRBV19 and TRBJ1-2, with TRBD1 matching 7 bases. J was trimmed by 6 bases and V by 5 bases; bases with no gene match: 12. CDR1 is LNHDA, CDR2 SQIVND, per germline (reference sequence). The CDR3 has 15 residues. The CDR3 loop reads CASSSRPTGMDGYTF. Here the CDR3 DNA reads TGTGCCAGTAGTTCTCGGCCGACAGGGATGGATGGCTACACCTTC.

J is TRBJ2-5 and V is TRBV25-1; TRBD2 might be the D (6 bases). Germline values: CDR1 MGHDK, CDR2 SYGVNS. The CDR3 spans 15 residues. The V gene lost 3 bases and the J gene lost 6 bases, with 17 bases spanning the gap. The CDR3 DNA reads TGTGCCAGCAGTGAGCGGAGGAGGGCCCGAAAGACCCAGTACTTC. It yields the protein CASSERRRARKTQYF. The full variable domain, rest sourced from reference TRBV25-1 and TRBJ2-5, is EADIYQTPRYLVIGTGKKITLECSQTMGHDKMYWYQQDPGMELHLIHYSYGVNSTEKGDLSSESTVSRIRTEHFPLTLESARPSHTSQYLCASSERRRARKTQYFGPGTRLLVL.

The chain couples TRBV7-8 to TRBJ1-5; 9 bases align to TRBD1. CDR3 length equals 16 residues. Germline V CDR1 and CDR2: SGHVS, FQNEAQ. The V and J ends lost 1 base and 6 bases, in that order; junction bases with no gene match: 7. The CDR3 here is CASSLGGTGLVQPQHF. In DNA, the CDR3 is TGTGCCAGCAGCTTAGGGGGGACAGGGTTGGTTCAGCCCCAGCATTTT. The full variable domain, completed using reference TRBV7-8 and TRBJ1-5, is GAGVSQSPRYKVAKRGQDVALRCDPISGHVSLFWYQQALGQGPEFLTYFQNEAQLDKSGLPSDRFFAERPEGSVSTLKIQRTQQEDSAVYLCASSLGGTGLVQPQHFGDGTRLSIL.

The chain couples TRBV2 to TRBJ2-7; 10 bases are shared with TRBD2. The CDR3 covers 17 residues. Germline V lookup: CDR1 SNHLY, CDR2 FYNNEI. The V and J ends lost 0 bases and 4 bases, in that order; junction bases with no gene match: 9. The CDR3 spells CASSEAGNSGGWYEQYF. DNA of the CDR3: TGTGCCAGCAGTGAAGCCGGGAATAGCGGGGGGTGGTACGAGCAGTACTTC.

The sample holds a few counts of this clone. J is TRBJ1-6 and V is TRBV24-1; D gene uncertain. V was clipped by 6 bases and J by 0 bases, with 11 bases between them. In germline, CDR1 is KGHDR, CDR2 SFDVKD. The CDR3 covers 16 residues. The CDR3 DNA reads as TGTGCCACCAGTCACAGTCCCAGCTCCTATAATTCACCCCTCCACTTT. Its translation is CATSHSPSSYNSPLHF.

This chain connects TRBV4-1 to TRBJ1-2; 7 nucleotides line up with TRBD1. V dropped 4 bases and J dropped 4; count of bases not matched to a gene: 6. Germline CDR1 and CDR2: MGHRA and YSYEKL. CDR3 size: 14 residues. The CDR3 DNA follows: TGCGCCAGCAGCCCGGCGACAGGGCTCTATGGCTACACCTTC. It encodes CASSPATGLYGYTF.

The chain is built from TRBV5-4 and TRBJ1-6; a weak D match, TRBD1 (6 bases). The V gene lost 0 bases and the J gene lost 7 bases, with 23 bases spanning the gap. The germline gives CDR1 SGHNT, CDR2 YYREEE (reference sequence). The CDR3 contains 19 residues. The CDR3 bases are TGTGCCAGCAGCTTGGCGGGCAGAAGAGGGGGGGAGAGGAATTCACCCCTCCACTTT. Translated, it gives CASSLAGRRGGERNSPLHF.

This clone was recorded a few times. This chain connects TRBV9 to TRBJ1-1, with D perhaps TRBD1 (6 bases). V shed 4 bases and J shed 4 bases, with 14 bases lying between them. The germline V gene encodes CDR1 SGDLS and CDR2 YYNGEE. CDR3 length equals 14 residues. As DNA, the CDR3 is TGTGCCAGCAGCTCTACGGGGGGCGGCACTGAAGCTTTCTTT. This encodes CASSSTGGGTEAFF.

For the CDR3, the DNA is TGTGCCAGCTCACCAGGGACAGGGGGCACTGGGGCCAACGTCCTGACTTTC. Its translation: CASSPGTGGTGANVLTF. The chain is built from TRBV18 and TRBJ2-6, with 12 bases that match TRBD1. J lost 2 bases, V lost 2 bases, and 1 base had no gene match. CDR3 length equals 17 residues. The germline CDR1 and CDR2 sequences are KGHSH and LQKENI.